A single sample is the source of the 3 T cell receptor beta chains below, sequenced in a study of graft-versus-host responses after intestinal transplantation. TCRdb keeps only in-frame clones here, not all; method: immunoSEQ multiplex PCR. The sample contains 95,000 to 110,000 clones, roughly 84% of which appear only once. Antigens for these TCRs are unknown. This specimen was unstimulated CD4+ T cells sorted from spleen or lymph node cells, taken before intestinal transplant. Receptors were obtained from a human donor who received an intestinal transplant.

This chain uses TRBV19 with TRBJ1-6; a possible D gene is TRBD1 (5 bases). Looked up from germline, CDR1 is LNHDA and CDR2 is SQIVND (reference sequence). V was pared by 3 bases and J by 8 bases, with 11 bases between. The CDR3 runs 14 residues. The CDR3 spells CASSIRGRDSPLHF. In DNA form, the CDR3 reads TGTGCCAGTAGTATTAGGGGCCGGGATTCACCCCTCCACTTT.

The V call is TRBV18, the J call TRBJ2-3, with D perhaps TRBD1 (6 bases). The V end was cut by 2 bases, the J end by 3 bases, with 15 bases between. Germline CDR1 and CDR2: KGHSH and LQKENI. The CDR3 length is 16 residues. Here the CDR3 reads CASSPFLQRGTDTQYF. The CDR3 region has the DNA TGTGCCAGCTCACCATTTTTGCAGAGGGGGACAGATACGCAGTATTTT.

The chain has TRBV6-5 and TRBJ1-2, with 9 bases fitting TRBD1. CDR1 is MNHEY, CDR2 SVGAGI, per germline. V lost 5 bases to trimming and J lost 5 bases; unmatched junction nucleotides: 0. The CDR3 is made up of 12 amino acids. CDR3 in amino acids: CASSGQGYGYTF. The CDR3 bases are TGTGCCAGCAGTGGACAGGGGTATGGCTACACCTTC.